The rows below give T cell receptor beta chains drawn from one sample of a study of T cells in Graves' hyperthyroidism and ophthalmopathy. MiXCR, applied by TCRdb to the multiplex PCR reads, yields one record per CDR3 protein. The sample lists 300,000 to 400,000 distinct CDR3 sequences, roughly 23% occurring once. The sample comprised blood. The receptors come from a woman aged 50 to 60 with Graves' hyperthyroidism. Both conserved end residues are part of each CDR3. The order of the fields is D gene, V gene, J gene, clone size, CDR3 protein, CDR3 DNA. A D gene is named only where the DNA matches it firmly. Clone size, where shown, is once, few, many, or a class for clones that have expanded.

>NA|TRBV7-6|TRBJ1-2|many
CASSLGRGYGYTF
TGTGCCAGCAGCTTAGGAAGGGGCTATGGCTACACCTTC
>NA|TRBV5-1|TRBJ1-2|NA
CASSLTDYQGYTF
TGCGCCAGCAGCCTGACAGATTACCAGGGCTACACCTTC
>NA|TRBV9|TRBJ1-1|few
CASSVDTIKTEAFF
TGTGCCAGCAGCGTCGACACTATTAAAACTGAAGCTTTCTTT
>TRBD2|TRBV20-1|TRBJ2-3|many
CSNLGAGGSTDTQYF
TGCAGTAACCTAGGGGCGGGGGGCAGCACAGATACGCAGTATTTT
>NA|TRBV5-1|TRBJ2-5|few
CASSTGTSGETQYF
TGCGCCAGCAGCACCGGGACTTCCGGAGAGACCCAGTACTTC
>TRBD1|TRBV11-3|TRBJ2-5|NA
CASSFSGTGGQETQYF
TGTGCCAGCAGCTTCTCCGGGACAGGGGGGCAAGAGACCCAGTACTTC
>TRBD1|TRBV11-3|TRBJ1-1|many
CASSPGQGSMNTEAFF
TGTGCCAGCAGCCCGGGACAGGGGTCAATGAACACTGAAGCTTTCTTT
>NA|TRBV28|TRBJ1-5|NA
CASTSGYSNQPRHF
TGTGCCAGCACCTCGGGGTATAGCAATCAGCCCCGGCATTTT
>TRBD1|TRBV28|TRBJ2-1|NA
CASSSGQGDEQFF
TGTGCCAGCAGTTCGGGACAGGGTGACGAGCAGTTCTTC
>TRBD1|TRBV6-6|TRBJ1-6|few
CSSSYPRQGTNSPLHF
TGTTCCAGCAGTTACCCGAGACAGGGGACAAATTCACCCCTCCACTTT
>NA|TRBV11-3|TRBJ2-2|many
CASSLAYTGELFF
TGTGCCAGCAGCTTAGCTTACACCGGGGAGCTGTTTTTT
>TRBD1|TRBV30|TRBJ2-2|many
CAWSKDRESGELFF
TGTGCCTGGAGTAAAGACAGGGAATCCGGGGAGCTGTTTTTT
>NA|TRBV16|TRBJ2-7|many
CASSQSRGYEQYF
TGTGCCAGCAGCCAATCGAGGGGGTACGAGCAGTACTTC
>NA|TRBV6-1|TRBJ2-2|many
CASSPLAATGELFF
TGTGCCAGCAGCCCACTAGCTGCCACCGGGGAGCTGTTTTTT
>NA|TRBV10-3|TRBJ1-5|many
CAISERGDNQPQHF
TGTGCCATCAGTGAAAGGGGGGACAATCAGCCCCAGCATTTT
>NA|TRBV6-1|TRBJ2-3|NA
CASSLLHTDTQYF
TGTGCCAGCAGCCTATTACATACAGATACGCAGTATTTT
>TRBD1|TRBV27|TRBJ1-1|NA
CASSLRTGGTEAFF
TGTGCCAGCAGTTTAAGGACAGGGGGCACTGAAGCTTTCTTT
>TRBD1|TRBV6-2/TRBV6-3|TRBJ1-1|NA
CASSLLQGGNTEAFF
TGTGCCAGCAGCCTTCTACAGGGGGGGAACACTGAAGCTTTCTTT
>NA|TRBV28|TRBJ1-1|many
CASNPDRTRLNTEAFF
TGTGCCAGCAACCCCGACAGGACCAGACTGAACACTGAAGCTTTCTTT
>TRBD1|TRBV30|TRBJ2-5|many
CAWSVQGQGRETQYF
TGTGCCTGGAGTGTACAGGGACAGGGAAGGGAGACCCAGTACTTC
>NA|TRBV6-2/TRBV6-3|TRBJ2-1|many
CASSRTGTSNEQFF
TGTGCCAGCAGTCGTACCGGGACTTCCAATGAGCAGTTCTTC
>NA|TRBV27|TRBJ2-3|many
CASSFQGRPSRSTDTQYF
TGTGCCAGCAGTTTCCAGGGACGCCCGTCCCGAAGCACAGATACGCAGTATTTT
>NA|TRBV18|TRBJ1-1|many
CASSLKIRDTEAFF
TGTGCCAGCTCACTAAAAATAAGGGACACTGAAGCTTTCTTT
>NA|TRBV28|TRBJ2-6|many
CASSFQEGRFSGANVLTF
TGTGCCAGCAGTTTCCAAGAGGGGCGCTTCTCTGGGGCCAACGTCCTGACTTTC
>NA|TRBV30|TRBJ1-5|NA
CARSVRGRGNSNQPQHF
TGTGCCCGGAGTGTACGCGGAAGGGGAAATAGCAATCAGCCCCAGCATTTT
>NA|TRBV18|TRBJ1-2|few
CASSPDSVHGYTF
TGTGCCAGCTCACCAGACAGCGTGCATGGCTACACCTTC
>TRBD2|TRBV11-3|TRBJ2-1|many
CASSLLAGLGNEQFF
TGTGCCAGCAGCCTCCTAGCGGGATTGGGCAATGAGCAGTTCTTC
>NA|TRBV20-1|TRBJ1-4|NA
CSARDRRGGLAEKLFF
TGCAGTGCTAGAGATCGCAGGGGCGGTCTCGCTGAAAAACTGTTTTTT
>NA|TRBV18|TRBJ2-1|few
CASSPQPAYNEQFF
TGTGCCAGCTCACCACAGCCTGCCTACAATGAGCAGTTCTTC
>TRBD2|TRBV28|TRBJ2-5|many
CASSLPAGRAGAKETQYF
TGTGCCAGCAGTTTACCCGCTGGTAGGGCGGGAGCTAAAGAGACCCAGTACTTC
>NA|TRBV28|TRBJ2-2|NA
CASSFGLKHTGELFF
TGTGCCAGCAGTTTTGGTCTGAAGCACACCGGGGAGCTGTTTTTT
>NA|TRBV28|TRBJ1-1|many
CASNSWGGRGTEAFF
TGTGCCAGCAATTCCTGGGGGGGGCGAGGAACTGAAGCTTTCTTT
>NA|TRBV28|TRBJ2-2|few
CASSLWGQITGELFF
TGTGCCAGCAGTTTATGGGGGCAGATCACCGGGGAGCTGTTTTTT
>NA|TRBV19|TRBJ1-5|NA
CASSRTDISNQPQHF
TGTGCCAGTAGTAGGACAGATATTAGCAATCAGCCCCAGCATTTT
>NA|TRBV7-9|TRBJ2-3|many
CASRSGHSLDTQYF
TGTGCCAGCAGGTCAGGGCACTCATTAGATACGCAGTATTTT
>TRBD1|TRBV7-8|TRBJ1-6|NA
CASSSGDRGVSPLHF
TGTGCCAGCAGCTCCGGGGACAGGGGGGTGTCACCCCTCCACTTT
>NA|TRBV20-1|TRBJ2-3|NA
CSARGTGDTQYF
TGCAGTGCCAGAGGTACTGGAGATACGCAGTATTTT
>TRBD1|TRBV27|TRBJ1-5|NA
CASSRAGTGLMEPQHF
TGTGCCAGCAGTAGAGCCGGGACAGGCTTGATGGAGCCCCAGCATTTT
>NA|TRBV28|TRBJ2-1|NA
CASSLVSGPPHEQFF
TGTGCCAGCAGTTTAGTCTCCGGACCCCCCCATGAGCAGTTCTTC
>NA|TRBV9|TRBJ2-2|many
CASSPPGVNTGELFF
TGTGCCAGCAGCCCCCCCGGGGTTAACACCGGGGAGCTGTTTTTT
>NA|TRBV4-1|TRBJ2-3|many
CASSQAVGRDDSDTQYF
TGCGCCAGCAGCCAAGCAGTGGGCAGGGATGATTCAGATACGCAGTATTTT
>NA|TRBV20-1|TRBJ1-3|few
CSARRQAFSGNTIYF
TGCAGTGCTAGGAGACAGGCCTTCTCTGGAAACACCATATATTTT
>NA|TRBV6-2/TRBV6-3|TRBJ1-5|NA
CASSYSMGRQPQHF
TGTGCCAGCAGTTATTCCATGGGGCGGCAGCCCCAGCATTTT
>NA|TRBV4-2|TRBJ1-1|NA
CASSIGLSSDEAFF
TGTGCCAGCAGCATTGGCCTGTCGTCTGATGAAGCTTTCTTT
>TRBD1|TRBV2|TRBJ2-7|once
CASSVRQGPYEQYF
TGTGCCAGTTCAGTGAGACAGGGACCCTACGAGCAGTACTTC
>NA|TRBV20-1|TRBJ2-5|few
CSARGPKEIQYF
TGCAGTGCTAGGGGACCCAAAGAGATCCAGTACTTC
>TRBD1|TRBV12-3/TRBV12-4|TRBJ1-5|NA
CASSSTGGFQPQHF
TGTGCCAGCAGTTCGACAGGGGGTTTTCAGCCCCAGCATTTT
>NA|TRBV20-1|TRBJ2-7|many
CSAIRDSNPYEQYF
TGCAGTGCAATCCGGGACTCCAATCCCTACGAGCAGTACTTC
>TRBD1|TRBV5-1|TRBJ2-1|many
CASTSRGPSYNEQFF
TGCGCCAGCACCTCGAGGGGGCCTTCCTACAATGAGCAGTTCTTC
>NA|TRBV12-3/TRBV12-4|TRBJ2-3|NA
CASSSSGQTDTQYF
TGTGCCAGCAGTTCCTCCGGACAGACAGATACGCAGTATTTT
>NA|TRBV6-1|TRBJ2-4|NA
CASTPGEGGKNIQYF
TGTGCCAGCACCCCGGGTGAGGGGGGCAAAAACATTCAGTACTTC
>TRBD1|TRBV6-1|TRBJ2-7|many
CASRLGQGAYEQYF
TGTGCCAGCAGACTGGGACAGGGGGCCTACGAGCAGTACTTC
>TRBD1|TRBV27|TRBJ2-5|many
CASSLYGDSRASTETQYF
TGTGCCAGCAGTTTATACGGGGACAGTAGGGCCTCCACGGAGACCCAGTACTTC
>NA|TRBV7-2|TRBJ1-2|many
CASSLGRGSNYGYTF
TGTGCCAGCAGCTTAGGGCGGGGTTCTAACTATGGCTACACCTTC
>NA|TRBV30|TRBJ1-4|many
CAWSPRGGRNNEKLFF
TGTGCCTGGAGTCCCCGGGGGGGGCGGAATAATGAAAAACTGTTTTTT
>NA|TRBV7-9|TRBJ2-7|many
CASSKTQGSTYEQYF
TGTGCCAGCAGTAAGACCCAGGGGAGCACCTACGAGCAGTACTTC
>NA|TRBV30|TRBJ1-1|many
CAWKDWLNTEAFF
TGTGCCTGGAAGGATTGGCTGAACACTGAAGCTTTCTTT
>NA|TRBV18|TRBJ2-5|many
CASSETRQETQYF
TGTGCCAGCTCCGAGACTAGACAAGAGACCCAGTACTTC
>NA|TRBV5-1|TRBJ1-4|few
CASSLDVTNEKLFF
TGCGCCAGCAGCTTGGATGTAACCAATGAAAAACTGTTTTTT